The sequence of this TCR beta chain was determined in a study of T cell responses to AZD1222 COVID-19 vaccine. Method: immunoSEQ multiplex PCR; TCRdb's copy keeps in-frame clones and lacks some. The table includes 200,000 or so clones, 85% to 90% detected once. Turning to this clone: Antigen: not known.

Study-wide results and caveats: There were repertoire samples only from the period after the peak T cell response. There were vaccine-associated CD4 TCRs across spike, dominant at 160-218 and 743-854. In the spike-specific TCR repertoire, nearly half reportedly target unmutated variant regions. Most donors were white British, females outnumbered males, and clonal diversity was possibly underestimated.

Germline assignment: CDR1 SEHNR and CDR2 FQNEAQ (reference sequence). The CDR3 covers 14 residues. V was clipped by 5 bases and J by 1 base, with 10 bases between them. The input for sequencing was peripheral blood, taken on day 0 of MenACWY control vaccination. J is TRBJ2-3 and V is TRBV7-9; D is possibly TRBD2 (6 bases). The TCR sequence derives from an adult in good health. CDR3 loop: CASSPGSGTDTQYF. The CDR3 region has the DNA TGTGCCAGCAGCCCCGGGAGCGGCACAGATACGCAGTATTTT.